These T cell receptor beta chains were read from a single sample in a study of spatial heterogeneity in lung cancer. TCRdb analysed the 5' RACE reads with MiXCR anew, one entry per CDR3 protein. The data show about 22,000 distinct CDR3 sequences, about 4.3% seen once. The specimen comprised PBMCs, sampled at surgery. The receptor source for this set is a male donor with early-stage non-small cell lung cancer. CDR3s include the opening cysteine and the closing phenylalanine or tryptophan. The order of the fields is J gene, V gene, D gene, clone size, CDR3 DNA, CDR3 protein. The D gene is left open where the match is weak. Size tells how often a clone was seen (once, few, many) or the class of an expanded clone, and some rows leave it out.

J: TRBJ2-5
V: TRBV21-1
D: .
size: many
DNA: TGTGCCAGCAGCACTGGAGGAGCGCGGACCCAGTACTTC
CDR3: CASSTGGARTQYF

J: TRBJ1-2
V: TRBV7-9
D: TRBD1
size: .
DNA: TGTGCCAGCAGGTCTACAGGGGGCCGGTCAGGCACCTTC
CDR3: CASRSTGGRSGTF

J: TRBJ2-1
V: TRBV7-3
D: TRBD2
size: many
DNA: TGTGCCAGCAGCTTAGCGGGAGCCGACTTGTCGAATGAGCAGTTCTTC
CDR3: CASSLAGADLSNEQFF

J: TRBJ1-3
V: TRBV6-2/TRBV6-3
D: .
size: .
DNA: TGTGCCAGCAGTTACTCGACGGCCTCTGGAAACACCATATATTTT
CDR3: CASSYSTASGNTIYF

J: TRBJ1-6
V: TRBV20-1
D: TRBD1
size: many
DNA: TGCAGTGCTAACAGGGGATCCTATAATTCACCCCTCCACTTT
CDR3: CSANRGSYNSPLHF

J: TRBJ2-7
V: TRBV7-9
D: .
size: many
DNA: TGTGCCAGCAGCGCTCGGGGTGGGCGCTTCCCCACCTACGAGCAGTACTTC
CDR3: CASSARGGRFPTYEQYF

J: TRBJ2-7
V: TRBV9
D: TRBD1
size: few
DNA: TGTGCCAACCTTCCCGGGACAGGGGCCTACGAGCAGTACTTC
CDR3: CANLPGTGAYEQYF

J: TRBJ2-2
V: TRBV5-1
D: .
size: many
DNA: TGCGCCAGCAGCTCGTCGGTGCAGGCGAACACCGGGGAGCTGTTTTTT
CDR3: CASSSSVQANTGELFF

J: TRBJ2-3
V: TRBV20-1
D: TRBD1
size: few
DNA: TGCAGTGCTAGAAATCCGGGACAGGGTGACGATACGCAGTATTTT
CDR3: CSARNPGQGDDTQYF

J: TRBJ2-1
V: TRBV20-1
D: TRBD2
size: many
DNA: TGCAGTGCTGCGGGGGGGGGTTACAATGAGCAGTTCTTC
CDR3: CSAAGGGYNEQFF

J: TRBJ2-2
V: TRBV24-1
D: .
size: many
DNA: TGTGCCACCAGTGATCTTAGCAGGAACACCGGGGAGCTGTTTTTT
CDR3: CATSDLSRNTGELFF

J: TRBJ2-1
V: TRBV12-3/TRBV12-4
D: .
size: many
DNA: TGTGCCAGCAGTCTCGACAGAAACAATGAGCAGTTCTTC
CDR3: CASSLDRNNEQFF

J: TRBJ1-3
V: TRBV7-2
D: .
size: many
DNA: TGTGCCAGCAGCTTAGAAAGACCGGGAAACACCATATATTTT
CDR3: CASSLERPGNTIYF

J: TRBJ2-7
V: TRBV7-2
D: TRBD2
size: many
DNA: TGTGCCAGCAGCTTAATGTCTAGCGGGGACCGCGAGCAGTACTTC
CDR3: CASSLMSSGDREQYF

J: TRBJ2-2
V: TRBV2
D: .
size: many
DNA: TGTGCCAGCAAAGTGGCTTTTACGAACACCGGGGAGCTGTTTTTT
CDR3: CASKVAFTNTGELFF

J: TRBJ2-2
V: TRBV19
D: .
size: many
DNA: TGTGCCAGTAGTAAAGCGAACACCGGGGAGCTGTTTTTT
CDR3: CASSKANTGELFF

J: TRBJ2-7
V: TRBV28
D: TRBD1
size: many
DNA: TGTGCCAGCAGGGGGGGACAGGCCCCGTACGAGCAGTACTTC
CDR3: CASRGGQAPYEQYF

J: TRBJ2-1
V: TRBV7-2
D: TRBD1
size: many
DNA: TGTGCCAGCAGCCCTACTCGGGGACAGGGAGGCAATGAGCAGTTCTTC
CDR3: CASSPTRGQGGNEQFF

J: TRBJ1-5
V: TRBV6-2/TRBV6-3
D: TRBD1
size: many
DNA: TGTGCCAGCAGTTGGTCCGACAGGGGAAATCAGCCCCAGCATTTT
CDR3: CASSWSDRGNQPQHF

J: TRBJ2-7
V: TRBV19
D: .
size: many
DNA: TGTGCCAGTAGTTTACCTCATCAAAGTTACGAGCAGTACTTC
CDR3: CASSLPHQSYEQYF

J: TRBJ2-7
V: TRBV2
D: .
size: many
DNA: TGTGCCAGCGGAGCCGGGACACAGAGCATCGAGCAGTACTTC
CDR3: CASGAGTQSIEQYF

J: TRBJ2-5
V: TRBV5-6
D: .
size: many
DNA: TGTGCCAGCAGCTCCCAGACGGTGGAGAGAGAGACCCAGTACTTC
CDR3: CASSSQTVERETQYF

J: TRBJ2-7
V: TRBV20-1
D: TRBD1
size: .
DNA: TGCAGTGCTAGTCCCCGGGACAGGAGCTCCTACGAGCAGTACTTC
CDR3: CSASPRDRSSYEQYF

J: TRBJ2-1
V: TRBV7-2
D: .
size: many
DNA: TGTGCCAGCAGTCGTGGGAATGAGCAGTTCTTC
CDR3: CASSRGNEQFF